This TCR beta chain was obtained from a study of Ad26.COV2.S vaccination and SARS-CoV-2 variants. Notes on the study in general: Responses of spike-specific T cells (both CD8+ and CD4+) reportedly showed substantial breadth after vaccination.

Noted treatment: over 15 received Ad26.COV2.S at low or high dose, single or two shots; about 5 received placebo; per-sample allocation not given. Day 63 after the first injection of vaccine or placebo was the sampling time. Assay: immunoSEQ multiplex PCR; the TCRdb copy retains only in-frame clones and omits some. The repertoire consists of roughly 250,000 clones, with about 83% occurring once and the leading ten covering roughly 3%. The CDR3 has 14 residues. Germline CDR1 and CDR2: MGHDK and SYGVNS. Trimming shortened V by 1 base and J by 8 bases, and 12 bases separated the two germline ends. Remarks on this clone: As yet, its antigen is unknown.

This specimen consisted of peripheral blood, obtained in a trial of Ad26.COV2.S vaccine versus placebo. The receptor was isolated from a person between 18 and 65 years old who received the Ad26.COV2.S COVID-19 vaccine or a placebo. This sequence joins TRBV25-1 and TRBJ2-1; D remains ambiguous. The CDR3 nucleotides read TGTGCCAGCAGTGAATTTCGGTCAGGACATGAGCAGTTCTTC. Translation: CASSEFRSGHEQFF.